The 18 T cell receptor beta chains given below trace back to one sample, sequenced in a study of OX40 agonist ivuxolimab in advanced cancers. TCRdb's table, derived via immunoSEQ multiplex PCR, lists solely in-frame clones and lacks some. Among nearly 60,000 clones, over 70% were seen once, and the ten largest hold about 3%. The sequenced sample was CD4+ or CD8+ T cells sorted from blood, obtained in a trial of the OX40 agonist ivuxolimab. All receptors come from an adult with an advanced solid tumor such as melanoma, head and neck, liver or kidney cancer.

The chain has TRBV6-5 and TRBJ1-2; TRBD1 agrees at 7 bases. With V trimmed by 2 bases and J by 5 bases, 5 bases remained unmatched. The CDR3 runs to 14 residues. The V gene's germline CDR1 is MNHEY and CDR2 SVGAGI. The CDR3 loop reads CASSYRDSPYGYTF. DNA for the CDR3: TGTGCCAGCAGTTACCGGGACAGCCCATATGGCTACACCTTC.

The chain carries TRBV5-1 and TRBJ2-1, with no clear D. The V gene's germline CDR1 is SGHRS and CDR2 YFSETQ. The CDR3 is 13 amino acids. V shed 4 bases and J shed 6 bases, with 11 bases lying between them. The CDR3 DNA follows: TGCGCCAGCAGCCTTTCAGAAGGCAATGAGCAGTTCTTC. Translating gives CASSLSEGNEQFF. Looking up the rest from reference TRBV5-1 and TRBJ2-1 gives the full variable domain: KAGVTQTPRYLIKTRGQQVTLSCSPISGHRSVSWYQQTPGQGLQFLFEYFSETQRNKGNFPGRFSGRQFSNSRSEMNVSTLELGDSALYLCASSLSEGNEQFFGPGTRLTVL.

The genes are TRBV7-2 and TRBJ2-7, with 9 bases lining up with TRBD2. The CDR3 runs to 16 residues. The J segment lost 1 base and the V segment lost 5 bases, leaving 9 bases of the junction unmatched. Germline V gene data show CDR1 as SGHTA and CDR2 as FQGNSA. The CDR3 coding sequence is TGTGCCAGCAGCATCTCAGCGGGAGGCGAGTCCTACGAGCAGTACTTC. Translation gives CASSISAGGESYEQYF.

This clone was counted only a few times. The chain employs TRBV9 and TRBJ2-3, with TRBD2 identical over 7 bases. CDR1 is SGDLS and CDR2 is YYNGEE in the germline V gene. This CDR3 is 15 amino acids long. Losses at the gene ends were 0 bases for V and 5 bases for J; bases not matched to a gene: 6. The CDR3 here is CASSVGLADIDTQYF. The CDR3 region has the DNA TGTGCCAGCAGCGTAGGGCTAGCGGATATAGATACGCAGTATTTT.

The count of this clone is one. The V call is TRBV19, the J call TRBJ2-3, with D possibly being TRBD2 (5 bases). The germline gives CDR1 LNHDA, CDR2 SQIVND (reference sequence). The ends were cut back, 3 bases at V and 4 bases at J, with 14 bases in the middle. The CDR3 is 15 amino acids. This chain's CDR3 is CASSIRGSAPDTQYF. DNA for the CDR3: TGTGCCAGTAGTATCAGAGGGTCTGCTCCAGATACGCAGTATTTT.

The chain is built from TRBV27 and TRBJ1-2; tentatively, D is TRBD1 (5 bases). The CDR3 contains 15 residues. Germline V CDR1 and CDR2: MNHEY, SMNVEV (reference sequence). Trimming left V 0 bases short and J 7 bases short, with 15 bases between. This CDR3 is CASSLSGPLELGYTF. The CDR3 DNA reads TGTGCCAGCAGTTTATCGGGGCCGCTGGAGCTTGGCTACACCTTC.

In DNA form, the CDR3 reads TGTGCCAGCAGCCCCGGACAGGGCCCGACGGGGTATGGCTACACCTTC. This codes for CASSPGQGPTGYGYTF. The V call is TRBV5-8, the J call TRBJ1-2, with 8 bases aligning to TRBD1. The CDR3 is 16 residues long. V was pared by 4 bases and J by 5 bases, with 13 bases of the junction left unmatched. Germline V gives CDR1 SGHTS, CDR2 YDEGEE. The entire variable domain, with the rest obtained from reference TRBV5-8 and TRBJ1-2, is as follows: EAGVTQSPTHLIKTRGQQATLRCSPISGHTSVYWYQQALGLGLQFLLWYDEGEERNRGNFPPRFSGRQFPNYSSELNVNALELEDSALYLCASSPGQGPTGYGYTFGSGTRLTVV.

The rearrangement uses TRBV29-1 and TRBJ1-2; D perhaps matches TRBD1 (6 bases). The V and J ends lost 6 bases and 8 bases respectively, with 19 bases between them. The CDR3 has 13 residues. Germline V gene data show CDR1 as SQVTM and CDR2 as ANQGSEA. The CDR3 protein is CSVATGPLRGYTF. CDR3 DNA: TGCAGCGTCGCGACAGGCCCCCTGAGAGGCTACACCTTC.

CDR3 loop: CASSAGGSKNIQYF. As DNA, the CDR3 is TGCGCCAGCAGTGCCGGGGGGTCCAAAAACATTCAGTACTTC. V and J are TRBV10-1 and TRBJ2-4, with 7 bases identical to TRBD2. From germline, CDR1 is WNHNN and CDR2 SYGVQD (reference sequence). This CDR3 is 14 amino acids long. The junction had 2 bases not matched to a gene; V was cut back by 4 bases and J by 2 bases.

The CDR3 bases are TGTGCCAGCAGCTTGATAGCTAGCTCCTACGAGCAGTACTTC. The encoded protein is CASSLIASSYEQYF. V gene TRBV7-9 combines with J gene TRBJ2-7; unclear D gene. Germline CDR1 SEHNR, CDR2 FQNEAQ (reference sequence). The CDR3 extends over 14 amino acids. The ends were cut back, 3 bases at V and 0 bases at J, with 9 bases in the middle.

The chain joins TRBV7-9 to TRBJ2-2; D perhaps matches TRBD1 (5 bases). Trimming shortened V by 5 bases and J by 6 bases, and 13 bases separated the two germline ends. CDR1 is SEHNR, CDR2 FQNEAQ, per germline (reference sequence). CDR3 length: 14 residues. The DNA of the CDR3 is TGTGCCAGCAGCAAGACAGAAAGCGCCGGGGAGCTGTTTTTT. Translated: CASSKTESAGELFF.

Regarding this clone: In the same sample, other DNA sequences code for this CDR3. The rearrangement joins TRBV6-5 to TRBJ2-2, with D possibly TRBD1 on 5 matching bases. In germline, CDR1 is MNHEY, CDR2 SVGAGI. The CDR3 length is 14 residues. Trimming stripped 2 bases from V and 4 bases from J, with 8 bases between. CDR3 in DNA: TGTGCCAGCAGTTACGACAGATTCACCGGGGAGCTGTTTTTT. This translates into CASSYDRFTGELFF.

This chain links TRBV9 with TRBJ2-7; maybe TRBD1 (6 bases). This CDR3 comprises 15 residues. V shed 0 bases and J shed 4 bases, with 14 bases lying between them. Per the germline V gene, CDR1 is SGDLS and CDR2 is YYNGEE. The CDR3 loop reads CASSVEPGVRYEQYF. CDR3 bases: TGTGCCAGCAGCGTAGAGCCAGGGGTTCGTTACGAGCAGTACTTC.

The chain has TRBV6-5 and TRBJ1-6, with TRBD1 as a possible D gene (5 bases). Between the trimmed V and J ends, which lost 5 bases and 7 bases, there was a span of 12 bases. CDR1 is MNHEY, CDR2 SVGAGI, per germline. This CDR3 is 14 amino acids long. This CDR3 reads CASSGMGGNSPLHF. In DNA, the CDR3 is TGTGCCAGCAGTGGGATGGGGGGGAATTCACCCCTCCACTTT.

The rearrangement uses TRBV7-2 and TRBJ1-5; D is unresolved. The V end lost 0 bases, the J end lost 6 bases, and 9 bases lay between the germline ends. The germline CDR1 and CDR2 sequences are SGHTA and FQGNSA. The CDR3 sequence is 14 residues long. CDR3: CASSLAGYAQPQHF. The CDR3 bases are TGTGCCAGCAGCTTAGCGGGCTATGCTCAGCCCCAGCATTTT.

To note about this clone: Different DNA sequences within this sample yield the same CDR3. The chain links TRBV28 to TRBJ2-7, with TRBD1 matching 10 bases. J gave up 2 bases and V 7 bases, and 5 bases lay outside the gene matches. This CDR3 spans 14 amino acids. The germline CDR1 and CDR2 sequences are MDHEN and SYDVKM. For the CDR3, the DNA is TGTGCCAGCAACGGACAGGGGGAGACCTACGAGCAGTACTTC. Its protein is CASNGQGETYEQYF.

The chain carries TRBV6-1 and TRBJ2-1, with D perhaps matching TRBD2 (5 bases). Deletions cut 6 bases from V and 9 bases from J, with 12 bases between. The CDR3 consists of 12 residues. Germline CDR1 and CDR2: MNHNS and SASEGT. This CDR3 reads CASSSRRAEQFF. The CDR3 DNA reads as TGTGCCAGCAGCTCTAGGCGGGCTGAGCAGTTCTTC.

The rearrangement links TRBV6-5 to TRBJ1-2; D perhaps matches TRBD1 (5 bases). The V and J ends lost 9 bases and 1 base respectively, with 15 bases between them. This CDR3 has 14 residues. Germline V CDR1 and CDR2: MNHEY, SVGAGI. This CDR3 reads CASHSGPNNYGYTF. CDR3 nucleotides: TGTGCCAGTCACTCAGGGCCGAATAACTATGGCTACACCTTC.